The sequence of this T cell receptor beta chain was determined in a study of tissue T cells after allogeneic stem cell transplantation. This clone showed up just a few times. Its antigen is unidentified. Mouse gene names and germline throughout. With the read ending 1 residue before the CDR3 end, the germline J gene is used to fill in that end. Within the sample, other DNA sequences also encode this same CDR3. V lost 4 bases to trimming and J lost 3 bases; unmatched junction nucleotides: 4. The CDR3 spans 14 residues. Germline assignment: CDR1 KGHPV and CDR2 FQNQEV (reference sequence). Described time point: mouse harvest day 7 after allogeneic transplant. Mouse grafts combined 10^7 T-cell-depleted bone marrow cells with 10^6 splenic CD5+ T cells. Tissues came from B6→BALB/c major-mismatch GVHD mice at day 7 or 14. Sequencing of TCRbeta CDR3 at survey depth gave sequences and template counts. Sequencing was performed with immunoSEQ multiplex PCR; in TCRdb, only in-frame clones are kept and a portion is missing. The table lists about 6,700 clones, about half of them singletons.

Broader study findings: Tissue-detected TCR repertoire was only partly captured by blood and spleen T cells.

The clonotype comes from a female BALB/c mouse given C57BL/6 T cells with graft-versus-host disease after an allogeneic hematopoietic cell transplant. The rearrangement links TRBV26 to TRBJ1-2; 8 bases fit TRBD1. Source material: gut tissue. CDR3: CASSRDRGDSDYTF. The CDR3 bases that were read are TGTGCCAGCAGTCGAGACAGGGGAGACTCCGACTACACC.